The 30 T cell receptor beta chains below were found in one sample sequenced in a study of beta chain features in type 1 diabetes. Of the isolated RNA, all was reverse transcribed, and so the sequenced material was expressed TCRB transcripts. Profiling relied on immunoSEQ multiplex PCR, and the TCRdb table lists in-frame clones only, not all of them. The sample consists of more than 200,000 clones, roughly 17% of them appearing once. No cognate antigen is known for these TCRs. Study-wide results and caveats: Type 1 diabetes patients showed a moderate but significant shortening of TCRB CDR3s in all four CD4+ subsets.

The sample consisted of naive CD4+ T cells from blood. The source of these receptors is a man aged 25-40 years with type 1 diabetes.

In DNA, the CDR3 is TGTGCCAGCAGTGCAGGCTTGGTAGGGGAAAAACTGTTTTTT. This encodes CASSAGLVGEKLFF. The V gene is TRBV6-5, the J gene TRBJ1-4; the D is unclear. The CDR3 sequence is 14 residues long. V was shortened by 5 bases and J by 8 bases, with 15 bases between the two germline ends. CDR1 is MNHEY and CDR2 is SVGAGI in the germline V gene.

The J gene is TRBJ2-3, the V gene TRBV2, with 8 positions matching TRBD1. The junction had 10 bases not matched to a gene; V was cut back by 9 bases and J by 2 bases. Germline-derived CDR1 and CDR2 are SNHLY and FYNNEI. The length of the CDR3 is 15 residues. CDR3 in amino acids: CASNRQGPSTDTQYF. The CDR3 coding sequence is TGTGCCAGTAATAGACAGGGGCCTTCCACAGATACGCAGTATTTT.

The sample holds a few counts of this clone. The gene calls are TRBV2 and TRBJ2-5, with 7 positions matching TRBD1. Trimming took 4 bases from V and 5 from J; bases not matched to a gene: 7. The germline V gene has CDR1 SNHLY and CDR2 FYNNEI. This CDR3 region has 14 residues. Written as DNA, the CDR3 is TGTGCCAGCAGTGTCGACAGGGTAGGGGAGACCCAGTACTTC. Translating it yields CASSVDRVGETQYF.

The rearrangement links TRBV4-1 to TRBJ2-3; no clear D. The ends were cut back, 2 bases at V and 2 bases at J, with 5 bases in the middle. The CDR3 is made up of 13 amino acids. The germline V gene has CDR1 MGHRA and CDR2 YSYEKL. CDR3 sequence (DNA): TGCGCCAGCAGCCAACTGTTCACAGATACGCAGTATTTT. Its translation: CASSQLFTDTQYF.

This rearrangement joins TRBV9 to TRBJ2-6; TRBD1 matches at 7 bases. V dropped 3 bases and J dropped 0; count of bases not matched to a gene: 9. Germline V gives CDR1 SGDLS, CDR2 YYNGEE. The CDR3 loop spans 18 amino acids. The CDR3 sequence: CASSAETGRYSGANVLTF. CDR3 coding DNA: TGTGCCAGCAGCGCAGAGACAGGGCGCTACTCTGGGGCCAACGTCCTGACTTTC.

The rearrangement uses TRBV10-3 and TRBJ2-3; D possibly corresponds to TRBD2 (5 bases). V lost 3 bases and J 2 bases, leaving 21 bases between the germline ends. The V gene's germline CDR1 is ENHRY and CDR2 SYGVKD. This CDR3 comprises 18 residues. The DNA of the CDR3 is TGTGCCATCAGTGACTACGGGAAAGGTCCGGGCTACACAGATACGCAGTATTTT. Translation gives CAISDYGKGPGYTDTQYF.

This chain joins TRBV11-2 and TRBJ2-4; D remains ambiguous. Germline values: CDR1 SGHAT, CDR2 FQNNGV. The CDR3 runs 15 residues. Trimming cost V 0 bases and J 6 bases, with 12 bases left between them. DNA of the CDR3: TGTGCCAGCAGCTTAGATCGCGGCCGGTTAAACATTCAGTACTTC. It translates to CASSLDRGRLNIQYF. The full variable domain, rest sourced from reference TRBV11-2 and TRBJ2-4, is EAGVAQSPRYKIIEKRQSVAFWCNPISGHATLYWYQQILGQGPKLLIQFQNNGVVDDSQLPKDRFSAERLKGVDSTLKIQPAKLEDSAVYLCASSLDRGRLNIQYFGAGTRLSVL.

This clone was found a few times. The CDR3 bases are TGTGCCATCAGTGAGTGGGGACAGGAGGACATTCAGTACTTC. The encoded protein is CAISEWGQEDIQYF. The chain employs TRBV10-3 and TRBJ2-4, with 8 bases identical to TRBD1. This CDR3 spans 14 amino acids. The J segment lost 8 bases and the V segment lost 1 base, leaving 4 bases of the junction unmatched. From germline, CDR1 is ENHRY and CDR2 SYGVKD.

DNA of the CDR3: TGTGCCAGCAGCCAAGGAAAAACTAGCGGAGCCTACGAGCAGTACTTC. This encodes CASSQGKTSGAYEQYF. This chain joins TRBV4-2 and TRBJ2-7; TRBD2 agrees at 8 bases. This CDR3 has 16 amino acids. The trim removed 1 base at V and 2 bases at J, leaving 7 bases unmatched. Looked up from germline, CDR1 is LGHNA and CDR2 is YNFKEQ.

The V and J genes are TRBV5-1 and TRBJ2-1; 7 bases map to TRBD1. The CDR3 extends over 16 amino acids. J was trimmed by 2 bases and V by 4 bases; bases with no gene match: 9. From germline, CDR1 is SGHRS and CDR2 YFSETQ. This chain's CDR3 is CASSQATGSTYNEQFF. CDR3 nucleotide sequence: TGCGCCAGCAGCCAAGCGACAGGGTCTACCTACAATGAGCAGTTCTTC. Looking up the rest from reference TRBV5-1 and TRBJ2-1 gives the full variable domain: KAGVTQTPRYLIKTRGQQVTLSCSPISGHRSVSWYQQTPGQGLQFLFEYFSETQRNKGNFPGRFSGRQFSNSRSEMNVSTLELGDSALYLCASSQATGSTYNEQFFGPGTRLTVL.

This clone was seen only a few times. The CDR3 is CASSPQTLAKNIQYF. The CDR3 bases are TGTGCCAGCAGTCCTCAGACCCTAGCCAAAAACATTCAGTACTTC. The rearrangement joins TRBV28 to TRBJ2-4, with D unclear. The germline gives CDR1 MDHEN, CDR2 SYDVKM. The CDR3 loop spans 15 amino acids. The germline V and J ends were trimmed by 5 bases and 0 bases, with 11 bases remaining between them.

This chain uses TRBV11-2 with TRBJ2-5, with 7 bases identical to TRBD2. The CDR3 has 13 amino acids. Trimming at V came to 8 bases and at J to 5 bases, leaving 8 bases not matched to a gene. Germline CDR1 is SGHAT and CDR2 is FQNNGV. DNA of the CDR3: TGTGCCAGCTCCCGCGGGAGTAGGGAGACCCAGTACTTC. Amino acid sequence: CASSRGSRETQYF.

This chain uses TRBV15 with TRBJ2-3, with TRBD2 matching 8 bases. The CDR3 runs 17 residues. Germline CDR1 is LNHNV and CDR2 is YYDKDF (reference sequence). V was clipped by 0 bases and J by 3 bases; unmatched bases: 8. In DNA, the CDR3 is TGTGCCACCAGCAGAGATCGGTCAAGCGGGAGTACAGATACGCAGTATTTT. Translation: CATSRDRSSGSTDTQYF. The whole variable domain, remainder taken from reference TRBV15 and TRBJ2-3, is DAMVIQNPRYQVTQFGKPVTLSCSQTLNHNVMYWYQQKSSQAPKLLFHYYDKDFNNEADTPDNFQSRRPNTSFCFLDIRSPGLGDTAMYLCATSRDRSSGSTDTQYFGPGTRLTVL.

The genes are TRBV28 and TRBJ2-3, with D hard to call. The V gene lost 4 bases and the J gene lost 2 bases, with 1 base spanning the gap. Per the germline V gene, CDR1 is MDHEN and CDR2 is SYDVKM. CDR3 length equals 11 residues. CDR3 sequence: CASSSTDTQYF. CDR3 coding DNA: TGTGCCAGCAGTTCCACAGATACGCAGTATTTT.

The CDR3 nucleotides read TGTGCCACCAGCAGAGGGACTTGGGTTACGGGCGAGAATGAGCAGTTCTTC. It translates to CATSRGTWVTGENEQFF. The chain combines TRBV15 with TRBJ2-1, with a weak D call TRBD2 (5 bases). Germline values: CDR1 LNHNV, CDR2 YYDKDF (reference sequence). The length of the CDR3 is 17 residues. V was cut by 1 base and J by 7 bases, with 20 bases left in between.

The chain carries TRBV4-2 and TRBJ2-4; possible D gene TRBD1, 8 bases. The germline V gene has CDR1 LGHNA and CDR2 YNFKEQ. The CDR3 consists of 16 residues. Deletions cut 3 bases from V and 3 bases from J, with 15 bases between. CDR3: CASSQGTGGDKNIQYF. The CDR3 DNA sequence: TGTGCCAGCAGCCAGGGAACAGGGGGGGACAAAAACATTCAGTACTTC.

This chain joins TRBV29-1 and TRBJ2-3, with a weak D call TRBD1 (6 bases). The V end was cut by 3 bases, the J end by 1 base, with 11 bases between. The CDR3 spans 14 residues. Germline lookup yields CDR1 SQVTM and CDR2 ANQGSEA. The CDR3 here is CSVDGGGGTDTQYF. The DNA of the CDR3 is TGCAGCGTTGATGGGGGCGGCGGCACAGATACGCAGTATTTT.

This clone has just a few counts. CDR3 nucleotide sequence: TGTGCCAGCACTAGACTAGCGGATCCTTTGGGCAATGAGCAGTTCTTC. It codes for CASTRLADPLGNEQFF. This chain joins TRBV7-8 and TRBJ2-1; 9 bases are shared with TRBD2. V was pared by 7 bases and J by 6 bases, with 13 bases of the junction left unmatched. Germline V CDR1 and CDR2: SGHVS, FQNEAQ. The CDR3 contains 16 residues.

V is TRBV2 and J is TRBJ2-5; D is unresolved. Trimming left V 4 bases short and J 4 bases short, with 4 bases between. CDR1 is SNHLY, CDR2 FYNNEI, per germline. The CDR3 runs to 11 residues. CDR3 sequence reads: CASSGLETQYF. Here the CDR3 DNA reads TGTGCCAGCAGTGGATTAGAGACCCAGTACTTC.

V gene TRBV29-1 combines with J gene TRBJ1-1; D remains ambiguous. The CDR3 runs to 13 residues. The V end was cut by 4 bases, the J end by 6 bases, with 15 bases between. The germline V gene encodes CDR1 SQVTM and CDR2 ANQGSEA. CDR3 sequence: CSVVRLLTPEAFF. In DNA, the CDR3 is TGCAGCGTTGTGCGATTGTTGACACCTGAAGCTTTCTTT. Together with reference TRBV29-1 and TRBJ1-1, the CDR3 gives the full variable domain: SAVISQKPSRDICQRGTSLTIQCQVDSQVTMMFWYRQQPGQSLTLIATANQGSEATYESGFVIDKFPISRPNLTFSTLTVSNMSPEDSSIYLCSVVRLLTPEAFFGQGTRLTVV.

This clone was seen a handful of times. J is TRBJ2-2 and V is TRBV9; 7 positions match TRBD1. V trimming: 6 bases; J trimming: 1 base; junction bases outside the gene matches: 6. CDR3 length: 15 amino acids. Germline V gene lookup returns CDR1 SGDLS and CDR2 YYNGEE. The CDR3 region is CASTPQGVNTGELFF. DNA for the CDR3: TGTGCCAGCACCCCTCAGGGGGTGAACACCGGGGAGCTGTTTTTT.

This chain's CDR3 is CSVQRYTDTQYF. The CDR3, as DNA: TGCAGCGTCCAGCGGTACACAGATACGCAGTATTTT. The chain is built from TRBV29-1 and TRBJ2-3; TRBD2 is a possible D gene (5 bases). The V and J ends lost 6 bases and 2 bases respectively, with 9 bases between them. The CDR3 is 12 residues long. The germline CDR1 and CDR2 sequences are SQVTM and ANQGSEA.

A few counts support this clone. The chain recombines TRBV23-1 with TRBJ1-5, with D possibly TRBD1 on 5 matching bases. TRBV23-1 is known as an ORF, though its function is uncertain. The V and J ends lost 8 bases and 9 bases respectively, with 23 bases between them. There are 15 residues in the CDR3. The CDR3 protein is CASPSKGPPTGPQHF. The CDR3 DNA follows: TGCGCCAGCCCATCTAAGGGACCTCCGACGGGGCCCCAGCATTTT.

This chain links TRBV9 with TRBJ2-3; no clear D. V dropped 4 bases and J dropped 1 base, with 10 bases sitting between them. Per the germline V gene, CDR1 is SGDLS and CDR2 is YYNGEE. This CDR3 has 14 amino acids. This CDR3 reads CASSQTTGTDTQYF. The CDR3 DNA is TGTGCCAGCAGCCAGACCACGGGCACAGATACGCAGTATTTT.

The V call is TRBV7-2, the J call TRBJ1-2; TRBD1 is a possible D gene (6 bases). Germline loops: CDR1 SGHTA, CDR2 FQGNSA. This CDR3 spans 13 amino acids. V lost 3 bases to trimming and J lost 7 bases, with 12 bases between them. CDR3 protein: CASSLAGTFGYTF. The CDR3 DNA is TGTGCCAGCAGCTTGGCAGGGACATTTGGCTACACCTTC. Full variable domain (rest looked up from reference TRBV7-2 and TRBJ1-2): GAGVSQSPSNKVTEKGKDVELRCDPISGHTALYWYRQSLGQGLEFLIYFQGNSAPDKSGLPSDRFSAERTGGSVSTLTIQRTQQEDSAVYLCASSLAGTFGYTFGSGTRLTVV.

This clone was seen only a few times. The J gene is TRBJ2-5, the V gene TRBV7-2, with D hard to call. CDR3 length equals 13 residues. Per the germline V gene, CDR1 is SGHTA and CDR2 is FQGNSA. The ends were cut back, 6 bases at V and 5 bases at J, with 13 bases in the middle. The CDR3 loop is CASSSRVMETQYF. DNA of the CDR3: TGTGCCAGCAGTTCCCGGGTTATGGAGACCCAGTACTTC. Full variable domain (remainder filled in from reference TRBV7-2 and TRBJ2-5): GAGVSQSPSNKVTEKGKDVELRCDPISGHTALYWYRQSLGQGLEFLIYFQGNSAPDKSGLPSDRFSAERTGGSVSTLTIQRTQQEDSAVYLCASSSRVMETQYFGPGTRLLVL.

The rearrangement joins TRBV29-1 to TRBJ2-1, with unresolved D. The CDR3 is 14 amino acids. In germline, CDR1 is SQVTM, CDR2 ANQGSEA. Trimming took 4 bases from V and 1 from J, leaving 11 bases between them. DNA for the CDR3: TGCAGCGTTGGGGCTAGATTATCCTACAATGAGCAGTTCTTC. It translates to CSVGARLSYNEQFF.

The chain carries TRBV25-1 and TRBJ2-7; D might be TRBD1 (6 bases). Germline assignment: CDR1 MGHDK and CDR2 SYGVNS. The CDR3 is 13 amino acids. The ends were cut back, 3 bases at V and 7 bases at J, with 13 bases in the middle. In nucleotides, the CDR3 is TGTGCCAGCAGTGAGATTCACAGGGTTGAGCAGTACTTC. Protein product: CASSEIHRVEQYF.

This clone was recorded a few times. In nucleotides, the CDR3 is TGTGCCAGCAGTTCGGGACTAGCGGCAGATACGCAGTATTTT. This sequence encodes CASSSGLAADTQYF. The chain carries TRBV27 and TRBJ2-3, with TRBD2 matching 11 bases. V lost 4 bases, J lost 4 bases, and 1 base stayed unmatched. Germline-derived CDR1 and CDR2 are MNHEY and SMNVEV (reference sequence). The CDR3 is 14 residues long.

The chain employs TRBV7-8 and TRBJ2-3; D is ambiguous. Germline CDR1 reads SGHVS; CDR2 reads FQNEAQ. CDR3 length equals 17 residues. The V and J ends lost 1 base and 0 bases respectively, with 14 bases between them. The CDR3 region is CASSLDETKASTDTQYF. The CDR3 nucleotides are TGTGCCAGCAGCTTAGATGAGACAAAAGCTAGCACAGATACGCAGTATTTT.